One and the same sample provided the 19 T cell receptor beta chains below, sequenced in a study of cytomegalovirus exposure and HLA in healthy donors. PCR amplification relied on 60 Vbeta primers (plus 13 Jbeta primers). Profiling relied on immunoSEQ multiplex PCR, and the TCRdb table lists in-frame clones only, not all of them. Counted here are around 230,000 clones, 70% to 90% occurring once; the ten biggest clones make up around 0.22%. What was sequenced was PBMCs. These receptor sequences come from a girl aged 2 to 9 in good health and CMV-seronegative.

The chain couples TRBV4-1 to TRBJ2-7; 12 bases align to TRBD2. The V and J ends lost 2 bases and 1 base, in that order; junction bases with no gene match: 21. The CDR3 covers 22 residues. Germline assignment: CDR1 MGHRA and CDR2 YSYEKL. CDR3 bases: TGCGCCAGCAGCCAAAGGGACAGGGGAGTGACTAGCGGGAGTTTCTCTTCCTACGAGCAGTACTTC. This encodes CASSQRDRGVTSGSFSSYEQYF.

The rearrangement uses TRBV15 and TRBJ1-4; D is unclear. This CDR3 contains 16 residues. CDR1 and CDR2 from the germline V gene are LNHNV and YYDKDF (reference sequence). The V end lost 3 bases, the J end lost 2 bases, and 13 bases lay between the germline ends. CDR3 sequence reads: CATSRGLTGTNEKLFF. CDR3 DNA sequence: TGTGCCACCAGCAGGGGCCTAACGGGGACTAATGAAAAACTGTTTTTT.

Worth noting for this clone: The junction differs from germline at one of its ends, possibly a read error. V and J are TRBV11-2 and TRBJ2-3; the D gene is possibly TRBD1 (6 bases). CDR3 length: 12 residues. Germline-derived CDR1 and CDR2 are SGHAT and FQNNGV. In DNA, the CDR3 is TGTGCCAGCAGCTTAGAGGGCAGGGGATTGCATTTT. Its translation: CASSLEGRGLHF.

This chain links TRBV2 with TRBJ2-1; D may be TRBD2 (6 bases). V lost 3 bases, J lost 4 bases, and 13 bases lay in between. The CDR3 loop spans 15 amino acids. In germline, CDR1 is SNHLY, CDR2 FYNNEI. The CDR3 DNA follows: TGTGCCAGCAGTGACCTTATAGCGGTTTACAATGAGCAGTTCTTC. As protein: CASSDLIAVYNEQFF.

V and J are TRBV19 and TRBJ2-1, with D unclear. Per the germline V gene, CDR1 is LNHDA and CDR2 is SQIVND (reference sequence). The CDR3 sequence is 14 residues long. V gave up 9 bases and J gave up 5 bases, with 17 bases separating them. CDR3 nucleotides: TGTGCCAGCCAAAGTCGACTCCGAAACAATGAGCAGTTCTTC. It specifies CASQSRLRNNEQFF.

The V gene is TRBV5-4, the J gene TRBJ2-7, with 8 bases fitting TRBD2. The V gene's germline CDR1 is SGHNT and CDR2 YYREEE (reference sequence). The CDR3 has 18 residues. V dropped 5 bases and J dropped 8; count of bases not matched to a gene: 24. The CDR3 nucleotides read TGTGCCAGCAGTTCCACGTTAGGAGGACTAGCTGGGGGGAATCAGCAGTACTTC. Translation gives CASSSTLGGLAGGNQQYF. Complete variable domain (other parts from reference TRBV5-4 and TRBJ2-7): ETGVTQSPTHLIKTRGQQVTLRCSSQSGHNTVSWYQQALGQGPQFIFQYYREEENGRGNFPPRFSGLQFPNYSSELNVNALELDDSALYLCASSSTLGGLAGGNQQYFGPGTRLTVT.

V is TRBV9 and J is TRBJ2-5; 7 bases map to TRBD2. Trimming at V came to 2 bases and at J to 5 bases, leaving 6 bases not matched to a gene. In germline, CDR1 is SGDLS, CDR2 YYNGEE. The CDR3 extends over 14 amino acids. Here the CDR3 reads CASSVRLAPETQYF. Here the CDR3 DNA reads TGTGCCAGCAGCGTGAGACTAGCCCCGGAGACCCAGTACTTC.

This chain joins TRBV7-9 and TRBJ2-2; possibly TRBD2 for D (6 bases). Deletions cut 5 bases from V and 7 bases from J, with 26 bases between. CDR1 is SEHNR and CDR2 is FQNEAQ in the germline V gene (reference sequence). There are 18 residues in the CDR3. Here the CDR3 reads CASSKDGGGSAPVGELFF. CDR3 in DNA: TGTGCCAGCAGCAAGGACGGGGGTGGTTCCGCTCCCGTCGGGGAGCTGTTTTTT.

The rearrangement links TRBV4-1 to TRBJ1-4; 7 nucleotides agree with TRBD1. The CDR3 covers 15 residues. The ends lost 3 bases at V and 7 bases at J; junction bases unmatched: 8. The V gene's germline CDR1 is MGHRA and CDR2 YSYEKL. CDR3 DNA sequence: TGCGCCAGCAGCCAGTGGGGCCAGGGGGGTGAAAAACTGTTTTTT. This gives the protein CASSQWGQGGEKLFF.

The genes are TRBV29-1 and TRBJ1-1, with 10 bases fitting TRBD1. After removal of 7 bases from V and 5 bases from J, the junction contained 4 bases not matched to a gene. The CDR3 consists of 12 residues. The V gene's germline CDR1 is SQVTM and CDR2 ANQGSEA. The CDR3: CSGGTGETEAFF. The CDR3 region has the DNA TGCAGCGGGGGGACAGGGGAGACTGAAGCTTTCTTT.

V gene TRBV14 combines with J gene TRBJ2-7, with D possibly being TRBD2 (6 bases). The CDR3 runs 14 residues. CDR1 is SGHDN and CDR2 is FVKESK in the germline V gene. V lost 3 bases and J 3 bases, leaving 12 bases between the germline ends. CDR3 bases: TGTGCCAGCAGCCAGTATACGGGGGACTACGAGCAGTACTTC. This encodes CASSQYTGDYEQYF.

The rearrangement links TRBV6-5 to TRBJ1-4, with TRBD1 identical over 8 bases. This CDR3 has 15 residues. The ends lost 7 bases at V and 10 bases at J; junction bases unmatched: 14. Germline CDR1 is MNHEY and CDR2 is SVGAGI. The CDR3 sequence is CASTRGGTGERKLFF. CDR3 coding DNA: TGTGCCAGCACAAGAGGGGGGACAGGAGAACGAAAACTGTTTTTT.

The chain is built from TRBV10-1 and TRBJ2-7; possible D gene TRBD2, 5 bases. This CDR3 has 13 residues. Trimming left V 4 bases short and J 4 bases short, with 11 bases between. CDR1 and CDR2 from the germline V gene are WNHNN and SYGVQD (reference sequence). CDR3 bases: TGCGCCAGCAGTGCCGGGGTAGGGTACGAGCAGTACTTC. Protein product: CASSAGVGYEQYF.

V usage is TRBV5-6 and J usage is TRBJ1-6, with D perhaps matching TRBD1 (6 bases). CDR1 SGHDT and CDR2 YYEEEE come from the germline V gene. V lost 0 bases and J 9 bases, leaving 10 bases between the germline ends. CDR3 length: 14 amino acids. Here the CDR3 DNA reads TGTGCCAGCAGCTTGGGGACAGAAGGTTCACCCCTCCACTTT. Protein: CASSLGTEGSPLHF.

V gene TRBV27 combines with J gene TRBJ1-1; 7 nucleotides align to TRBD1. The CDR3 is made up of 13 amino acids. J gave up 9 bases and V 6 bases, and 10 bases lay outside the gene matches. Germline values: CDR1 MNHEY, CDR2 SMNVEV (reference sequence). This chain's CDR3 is CASSRPGRGKAFF. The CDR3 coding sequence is TGTGCCAGCAGCCGCCCGGGCAGGGGGAAAGCTTTCTTT.

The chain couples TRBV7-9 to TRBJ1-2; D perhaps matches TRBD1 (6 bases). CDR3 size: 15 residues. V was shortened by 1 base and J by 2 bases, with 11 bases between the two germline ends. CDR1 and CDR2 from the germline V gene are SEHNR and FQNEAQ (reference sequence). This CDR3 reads CASSLEGQPNYGYTF. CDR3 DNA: TGTGCCAGCAGCTTAGAAGGACAGCCGAACTATGGCTACACCTTC.

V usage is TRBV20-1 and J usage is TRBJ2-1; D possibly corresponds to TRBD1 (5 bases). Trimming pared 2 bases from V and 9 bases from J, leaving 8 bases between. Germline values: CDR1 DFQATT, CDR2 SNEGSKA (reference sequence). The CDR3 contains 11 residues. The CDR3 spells CSARIGAEQFF. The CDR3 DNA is TGCAGTGCTAGAATAGGGGCTGAGCAGTTCTTC.

Here the CDR3 DNA reads TGCGCCAGCAGCCAAGATCGAGTAGCAGTGAGCTCCTACAATGAGCAGTTCTTC. It encodes CASSQDRVAVSSYNEQFF. The chain has TRBV4-1 and TRBJ2-1; D not resolved. V was shortened by 0 bases and J by 0 bases, with 15 bases between the two germline ends. The CDR3 is 18 amino acids. Germline-derived CDR1 and CDR2 are MGHRA and YSYEKL.

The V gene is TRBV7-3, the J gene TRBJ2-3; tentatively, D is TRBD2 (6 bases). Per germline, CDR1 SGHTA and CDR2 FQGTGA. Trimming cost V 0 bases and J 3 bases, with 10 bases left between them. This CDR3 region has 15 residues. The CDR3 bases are TGTGCCAGCAGCTTAACGATAGGAGGGACAGATACGCAGTATTTT. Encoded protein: CASSLTIGGTDTQYF.